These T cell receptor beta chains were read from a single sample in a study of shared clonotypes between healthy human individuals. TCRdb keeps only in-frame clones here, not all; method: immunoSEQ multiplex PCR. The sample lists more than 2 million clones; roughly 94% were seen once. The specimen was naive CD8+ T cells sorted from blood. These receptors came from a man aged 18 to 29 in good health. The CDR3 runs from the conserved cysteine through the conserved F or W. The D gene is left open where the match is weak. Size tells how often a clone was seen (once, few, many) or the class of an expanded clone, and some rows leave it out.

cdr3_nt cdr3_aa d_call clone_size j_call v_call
TGTGCCAGCAGCCCGGGACGGAGCACAGATACGCAGTATTTT CASSPGRSTDTQYF NA few TRBJ2-3 TRBV11-3
TGTGCCATCAGTGGACCTAGCGGGAGGGAGGCTAGCACAGATACGCAGTATTTT CAISGPSGREASTDTQYF TRBD2 NA TRBJ2-3 TRBV10-3
TGTGCCAGCAGCTTAGGCGGGGGGGGCACTGAAGCTTTCTTT CASSLGGGGTEAFF NA NA TRBJ1-1 TRBV11-1
TGCGCCAGCAGCCCCGGGACCGGGGACTACGAGCAGTACTTC CASSPGTGDYEQYF NA NA TRBJ2-7 TRBV4-3
TGTGCCAGCAGCTCGGACAGGGATCGCGAAAAACTGTTTTTT CASSSDRDREKLFF TRBD1 NA TRBJ1-4 TRBV7-9
TGTGCCAGCAGCCTATCCTCGGGACTAGCATCGTACAATGAGCAGTTCTTC CASSLSSGLASYNEQFF TRBD2 once TRBJ2-1 TRBV2
TGTGCCAGCAGCGTAGAAGCGGGGATACAAGAGACCCAGTACTTC CASSVEAGIQETQYF TRBD2 NA TRBJ2-5 TRBV9
TGCGCCAGCAGCCCAGGGGTGCGGGGGCCGAACACCGGGGAGCTGTTTTTT CASSPGVRGPNTGELFF NA NA TRBJ2-2 TRBV4-1
TGCGCCAGCAGCTCGGACGGGGGGCTTGGAAACACCATATATTTT CASSSDGGLGNTIYF NA NA TRBJ1-3 TRBV5-1
TGTGCCAGCAGTTTATCCGGGGGGCTGGGGAACACTGAAGCTTTCTTT CASSLSGGLGNTEAFF NA NA TRBJ1-1 TRBV27
TGTGCCAGCAGTTACTCCGACTTCACTGAAGCTTTCTTT CASSYSDFTEAFF NA NA TRBJ1-1 TRBV6-6
TGTGCCAGCAGTTTAAAGGATACCGGGGAGCTGTTTTTT CASSLKDTGELFF NA NA TRBJ2-2 TRBV27
TGTGCCAGCAGCTACGGACTAGCGGGACAATACGAGCAGTACTTC CASSYGLAGQYEQYF TRBD2 NA TRBJ2-7 TRBV7-9
TGTGCCAGCAGCGTAGGCCTAGCTGAGCAGTTCTTC CASSVGLAEQFF NA NA TRBJ2-1 TRBV9
TGTGCCAGCAGATCTTCGGGACAGGGTTATGAAAAACTGTTTTTT CASRSSGQGYEKLFF TRBD1 NA TRBJ1-4 TRBV27
TGTGCCAGCAGCGCCCAACCGCCCGGTGAGCAGTTCTTC CASSAQPPGEQFF NA NA TRBJ2-1 TRBV9
TGTGCCAGCTCACCACCCCCGGGACAGGGGGCTTGGGAGACCCAGTACTTC CASSPPPGQGAWETQYF TRBD1 NA TRBJ2-5 TRBV18
TGCGCCAGCAGCCAAGGCGTGGATGGGTCACCCCTCCACTTT CASSQGVDGSPLHF NA few TRBJ1-6 TRBV4-3
TGTGCCAGCAGTCCCCGGGTCCCAGATACGCAGTATTTT CASSPRVPDTQYF NA NA TRBJ2-3 TRBV27
TGTGCCAGCAGTGAATTTGGGGGCCGCACAGATACGCAGTATTTT CASSEFGGRTDTQYF NA NA TRBJ2-3 TRBV2
TGTGCCTGGATCCTCGTTAACGATGGGGGTCCCAGCTCCTACAATGAGCAGTTCTTC CAWILVNDGGPSSYNEQFF NA NA TRBJ2-1 TRBV30
TGTGCCAGCAGCCTTGACAGGGAAGGAGAGACCCAGTACTTC CASSLDREGETQYF TRBD1 NA TRBJ2-5 TRBV7-9
TGTGCCAGCAGTTTCGGCAGGGGGATAGTGGCCGGGGAGCTGTTTTTT CASSFGRGIVAGELFF TRBD1 NA TRBJ2-2 TRBV28
TGTGCCATCAGTGACCCCGGGGGGGTTGGCACAGATACGCAGTATTTT CAISDPGGVGTDTQYF TRBD2 NA TRBJ2-3 TRBV10-3
TGTGCCAGTAGTGGAGGACCGGGACAGGACTACGAGCAGTACTTC CASSGGPGQDYEQYF TRBD1 NA TRBJ2-7 TRBV19
TGCAGCGTTGAGGGATCTAGCACAGATACGCAGTATTTT CSVEGSSTDTQYF NA once TRBJ2-3 TRBV29-1
TGTGCCAGCAGCTTACAGGTATCGGACCAAGAGACCCAGTACTTC CASSLQVSDQETQYF NA NA TRBJ2-5 TRBV7-9
TGTGCCAGCAGCTTCGACCTCGGGACAGGGGCTGGGGGAGGCTACACCTTC CASSFDLGTGAGGGYTF TRBD1 NA TRBJ1-2 TRBV11-2
TGTGCCTGGAGTGCCGGGGCGGGGAACACAGATACGCAGTATTTT CAWSAGAGNTDTQYF NA NA TRBJ2-3 TRBV30
TGTGCCAGCAGCCAGGGACTAGCGGGAGAATGGACCGGGGAGCTGTTTTTT CASSQGLAGEWTGELFF TRBD2 NA TRBJ2-2 TRBV14
TGTGCCAGCAGCTTAACTAGCGGGGCAGGTTACAATGAGCAGTTCTTC CASSLTSGAGYNEQFF TRBD2 NA TRBJ2-1 TRBV7-6
TGTGCCAGCAGCTCCGGGACAGGGAATAACTATGGCTACACCTTC CASSSGTGNNYGYTF TRBD1 NA TRBJ1-2 TRBV13
TGTGCCAGCAGCCCTTCCGTGGATGGATCCGGGGAGCTGTTTTTT CASSPSVDGSGELFF NA NA TRBJ2-2 TRBV27
TGTGCCAGCAGCGCAACCGGGACAGGGGGCTACGAGCAGTACTTC CASSATGTGGYEQYF TRBD1 NA TRBJ2-7 TRBV9
TGTGCCAGCAGTGACCCCGGACTAGCGGGGCCCAATGAGCAGTTCTTC CASSDPGLAGPNEQFF TRBD2 NA TRBJ2-1 TRBV2
TGTGCCAGCAGTTTTGGGGTTAGAATGTACAATGAGCAGTTCTTC CASSFGVRMYNEQFF NA NA TRBJ2-1 TRBV27
TGTGCCAGCAGGACAGGGAACACTGAAGCTTTCTTT CASRTGNTEAFF NA NA TRBJ1-1 TRBV6-6
TGTGCCAGCAGTTTTCAGGGGTCGGGCACAGATACGCAGTATTTT CASSFQGSGTDTQYF NA NA TRBJ2-3 TRBV28
TGTGCCAGCAGCCGTTGGGAGGGCCGCGACAATGAGCAGTTCTTC CASSRWEGRDNEQFF TRBD2 NA TRBJ2-1 TRBV7-9
TGCGCCAGCAGCTGGCGACCGGCTGGGTCCTACGAGCAGTACTTC CASSWRPAGSYEQYF NA once TRBJ2-7 TRBV5-1